One and the same sample provided the 20 T cell receptor beta chains below, sequenced in a study of tumor-infiltrating lymphocytes in primary liver carcinoma. A primer matching the constant region was used to make TCR beta cDNA from approximately 0.55 ug of total RNA. ARM-PCR, slightly modified, supplied the TCR beta libraries through three nested multiplex PCR rounds. It was with TRBV1-TRBV30 forward primers and a C-beta reverse primer that the first two PCR rounds were run, at roughly 9 cycles each. One entry per CDR3 protein results from TCRdb running MiXCR on the multiplex PCR reads. The sample consists of fewer than 50,000 distinct CDR3 sequences, roughly 73% of them appearing once. Both RNA and DNA were isolated together from roughly 20-30 mg of bulk tissue that had not been sorted. The sample consisted of tumor-adjacent normal liver tissue. These receptors were taken from a woman aged 25 to 39 with primary liver carcinoma and hepatitis B virus infection.

A note on this clonotype: An end of the junction does not agree with germline; a read error may underlie this. The chain employs TRBV6-5 and TRBJ1-1, with 7 positions matching TRBD1. The CDR3 covers 12 residues. CDR1 is MNHEY, CDR2 SVGAGI, per germline. The chain's CDR3 is CACSYPGTEAFF. Here the CDR3 DNA reads TGTGCCTGCAGTTACCCCGGGACAGAAGCTTTCTTC.

Concerning this clonotype: Relative to the germline gene, one junction end is altered; a read error may explain this. V is TRBV4-2 and J is TRBJ2-1; 10 bases are shared with TRBD2. This CDR3 is 15 amino acids long. Germline V gene sequence: CDR1 LGHNA, CDR2 YNFKEQ. The CDR3 spells CAISSGTSEANEQLF. As DNA, the CDR3 is TGTGCCATCAGCTCCGGGACTAGCGAGGCGAATGAGCAGCTCTTC.

Comments on this clonotype: Its ends do not fully match the called genes, so a read error is possible. The chain carries TRBV7-8 and TRBJ2-3; D is uncertain. There are 16 residues in the CDR3. Germline V lookup: CDR1 SGHVS, CDR2 FQNEAQ. The CDR3 nucleotides read TGTGCCAGCAGATTAGGAGCGAGAGGCCCTGGTGATACGCAGTATTTT. This encodes CASRLGARGPGDTQYF.

A note on this clonotype: Relative to the germline gene, one junction end is altered; a read error may explain this. V usage is TRBV12-3 or TRBV12-4 and J usage is TRBJ1-1; maybe TRBD1 (6 bases). This CDR3 region has 14 residues. The CDR3, as DNA: TGTCCCAGCAGCAGGGGACACAAGAACACTGGAGCTTTCTTT. Amino acid sequence: CPSSRGHKNTGAFF.

As regards this clonotype: The junction differs from germline at one of its ends, possibly a read error. The chain recombines TRBV4-3 with TRBJ2-3; D is uncertain. Germline loops: CDR1 LGHNA, CDR2 YSLEER. This CDR3 comprises 13 residues. The CDR3 DNA sequence: TGCGCCAGCAGCCGAGAGCGCACAGATACACAGTATTTT. This translates into CASSRERTDTQYF.

Turning to this clonotype: A much larger clone lies a single base off, so this may be a read error. The chain employs TRBV10-3 and TRBJ1-6; TRBD1 matches 8 bases. The CDR3 covers 15 residues. Germline V lookup: CDR1 ENHRY, CDR2 SYGVKD. CDR3 sequence (DNA): TGTGCCATCAGTGAGCCAGGACAGGGTGGTTCACCCATCCACTTT. It encodes CAISEPGQGGSPIHF.

This clonotype was counted many times. The chain employs TRBV7-9 and TRBJ1-1; 8 bases match TRBD1. CDR1 SEHNR and CDR2 FQNEAQ come from the germline V gene (reference sequence). The junction had 2 bases not matched to a gene; V was cut back by 1 base and J by 1 base. This CDR3 contains 15 residues. In DNA form, the CDR3 reads TGTGCCAGCAGCTTAGGGGACAGGCCGAACACTGAAGCTTTCTTT. Protein: CASSLGDRPNTEAFF.

Note on this clonotype: Its ends do not fully match the called genes, so a read error is possible. J is TRBJ2-3 and V is TRBV12-3 or TRBV12-4; D call uncertain. The CDR3 is made up of 12 amino acids. The DNA of the CDR3 is TGTGCCGCCAGGACGACCACAGCTACGCAGTATTTT. Its protein product is CAARTTTATQYF.

Of note for this clonotype: Because the CDR3 is missing its conserved closing phenylalanine or tryptophan, this is likely a read error. The CDR3 reads CASSLMNEQFY. The CDR3 DNA reads as TGTGCCAGCAGTTTAATGAATGAGCAGTTCTAC. This chain links TRBV7-8 with TRBJ2-1, with no clear D. The CDR3 is 11 residues long. Germline-derived CDR1 and CDR2 are SGHVS and FQNEAQ. V lost 6 bases to trimming and J lost 7 bases, with 7 bases between them.

This clonotype was counted once. This may come from a read error, since a much larger clone is one base off. The CDR3 nucleotides read TGTGCCAGCATCCACCTTAACAGGGATCGGAATGAGCAGTTCTTC. It specifies CASIHLNRDRNEQFF. This sequence joins TRBV28 and TRBJ2-1; possible D gene TRBD1, 6 bases. CDR3 size: 15 residues. Germline CDR1 MDHEN, CDR2 SYDVKM. Trimming took off 7 bases at V and 7 bases at J, with 20 bases between the two ends.

Remarks on this clonotype: The junction shows a germline mismatch at one end, possibly a read error. The chain combines TRBV12-3 or TRBV12-4 with TRBJ1-6; D may be TRBD1 (6 bases). This CDR3 has 16 residues. The CDR3 DNA sequence: TGTGCCAGCAGTTTTGCAAGGGGACACTATAGTTCACTCCTCCACTTT. Its protein product is CASSFARGHYSSLLHF.

This clonotype was counted at least ten times. This may be a read error: a much more frequent sequence differs by one nucleotide. The chain is built from TRBV6-1 and TRBJ1-1; no clear D gene. This CDR3 has 14 amino acids. The germline CDR1 and CDR2 sequences are MNHNS and SASEGT. Trimming pared 3 bases from V and 0 bases from J, leaving 8 bases between. CDR3 sequence: CASSDMTLNTEAFF. In DNA form, the CDR3 reads TGTGCCAGCAGTGACATGACATTGAACACTGAAGCTTTCTTT.

Comment on this clonotype: This may be a read error: a much more frequent sequence differs by one nucleotide. The chain recombines TRBV5-1 with TRBJ2-3; the D gene is possibly TRBD2 (5 bases). The CDR3 contains 13 residues. V lost 6 bases to trimming and J lost 3 bases, with 11 bases between them. Germline loops: CDR1 SGHRS, CDR2 YFSETQ. CDR3 sequence: CASTQQRTDTQYF. The CDR3 DNA sequence: TGCGCCAGCACCCAACAGCGGACAGATACGCAGTATTTT.

Details on this clonotype: A read error may produce the germline difference seen at one junction end. The rearrangement joins TRBV20-1 to TRBJ1-4; D is unclear. Germline loops: CDR1 DFQATT, CDR2 SNEGSKA (reference sequence). This CDR3 has 14 residues. CDR3 in amino acids: CGAHPGPVNEKLFF. CDR3 coding DNA: TGCGGTGCTCACCCCGGGCCCGTTAATGAAAAACTGTTTTTT.

In regard to this clonotype: The junction shows a germline mismatch at one end, possibly a read error. The rearrangement uses TRBV6-5 and TRBJ1-6, with D possibly being TRBD1 (6 bases). Germline assignment: CDR1 MNHEY and CDR2 SVGAGI. The CDR3 is made up of 13 amino acids. The CDR3 DNA reads as TGTGCCGGCACCCGGGGGCTCTCTTCACCCCTCTACTTT. This codes for CAGTRGLSSPLYF.

This clonotype was observed a single time. A single base separates this from a much larger clone, so it may be a read error. CDR3 sequence: CASSANLGLGDTQYF. CDR3 coding DNA: TGTGCCAGCAGCGCGAATCTGGGACTAGGAGATACGCAGTATTTT. This sequence joins TRBV5-4 and TRBJ2-3; TRBD2 agrees at 8 bases. This CDR3 comprises 15 residues. Looked up from germline, CDR1 is SGHNT and CDR2 is YYREEE (reference sequence). Trimming cost V 4 bases and J 5 bases; bases outside gene matches: 9.

To note about this clonotype: The CDR3 ends on some other residue instead of the conserved phenylalanine or tryptophan, so this is likely a read error. CDR3 amino acids: CASSASLAGGYNEQFL. The CDR3 DNA reads as TGTGCCAGTAGCGCCTCTCTAGCGGGAGGATACAATGAGCAGTTCTTA. The chain combines TRBV11-2 with TRBJ2-1, with 11 bases fitting TRBD2. The CDR3 consists of 16 residues. The J segment lost 4 bases and the V segment lost 9 bases, leaving 11 bases of the junction unmatched. Germline V lookup: CDR1 SGHAT, CDR2 FQNNGV.

A word on this clonotype: Here the CDR3 omits its conserved ending phenylalanine or tryptophan, so a read error is the likely source. The chain has TRBV11-2 and TRBJ2-7; tentatively, D is TRBD2 (7 bases). Germline CDR1 SGHAT, CDR2 FQNNGV. The CDR3 consists of 14 residues. DNA of the CDR3: TGTACCAGGAGCTTAGTGGGGGGGCTTGGCGAGCAGTACTTA. It yields the protein CTRSLVGGLGEQYL.

Details on this clonotype: Because the CDR3 is missing its conserved closing phenylalanine or tryptophan, this is likely a read error. The CDR3 here is CASRWAWGTGTQYL. In nucleotides, the CDR3 is TGTGCCAGCCGCTGGGCATGGGGCACTGGGACCCAGTACTTA. The chain carries TRBV11-1 and TRBJ2-5; D possibly corresponds to TRBD1 (5 bases). Trimming took off 8 bases at V and 7 bases at J, with 20 bases between the two ends. CDR3 length: 14 amino acids. From germline, CDR1 is SGHAT and CDR2 FQDESV (reference sequence).

In regard to this clonotype: The CDR3 carries no conserved terminal phenylalanine or tryptophan, so it likely arises from a read error. V is TRBV6-6 and J is TRBJ2-5; 11 positions agree with TRBD2. After removal of 6 bases from V and 2 bases from J, the junction contained 8 bases not matched to a gene. This CDR3 comprises 16 residues. Germline V gene sequence: CDR1 MNHNY, CDR2 SVGAGI (reference sequence). DNA of the CDR3: TGTGCCAGCAGCCCCCGACTAGCGGGGTCACAAGAGACCCAGTACCTC. Amino acid sequence: CASSPRLAGSQETQYL.